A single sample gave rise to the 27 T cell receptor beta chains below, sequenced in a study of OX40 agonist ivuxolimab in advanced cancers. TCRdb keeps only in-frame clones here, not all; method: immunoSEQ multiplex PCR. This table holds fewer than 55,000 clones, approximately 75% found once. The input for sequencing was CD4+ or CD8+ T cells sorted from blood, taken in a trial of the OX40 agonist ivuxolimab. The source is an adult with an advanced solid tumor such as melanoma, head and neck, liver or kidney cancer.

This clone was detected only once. For the CDR3, the DNA is TGCGCCAGCAGCTTGGATAAGGATTCACCCCTCCACTTT. It is translated as CASSLDKDSPLHF. J is TRBJ1-6 and V is TRBV5-1; D unresolved. Trimming cost V 0 bases and J 8 bases, with 6 bases left between them. Germline lookup yields CDR1 SGHRS and CDR2 YFSETQ. This CDR3 is built from 13 residues.

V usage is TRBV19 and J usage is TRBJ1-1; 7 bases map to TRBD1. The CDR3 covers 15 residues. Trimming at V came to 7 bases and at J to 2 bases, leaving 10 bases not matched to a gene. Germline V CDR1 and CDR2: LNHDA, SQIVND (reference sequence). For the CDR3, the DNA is TGTGCCAGTACGGGCCAGCGACAGGGCAACACTGAAGCTTTCTTT. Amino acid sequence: CASTGQRQGNTEAFF.

The CDR3 loop reads CASSSSRGKYGYTF. The CDR3 region has the DNA TGTGCCAGCAGCTCCTCGCGGGGAAAGTATGGCTACACCTTC. This sequence joins TRBV28 and TRBJ1-2; D unclear. CDR3 length: 14 amino acids. The V and J ends lost 6 bases and 5 bases respectively, with 16 bases between them. The germline V gene encodes CDR1 MDHEN and CDR2 SYDVKM.

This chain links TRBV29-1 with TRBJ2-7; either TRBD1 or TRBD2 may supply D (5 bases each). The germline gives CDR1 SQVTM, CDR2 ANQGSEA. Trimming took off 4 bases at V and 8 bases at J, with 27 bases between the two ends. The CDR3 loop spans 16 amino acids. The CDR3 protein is CSVGSSRTGRNVQQYF. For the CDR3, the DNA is TGCAGCGTTGGGTCCTCCCGAACGGGACGGAATGTACAGCAGTACTTC.

The CDR3 region is CASNPDPYEQYF. CDR3 in DNA: TGTGCCAGCAATCCAGATCCCTACGAGCAGTACTTC. The rearrangement links TRBV2 to TRBJ2-7; D unresolved. This CDR3 has 12 residues. V gave up 7 bases and J gave up 2 bases, with 9 bases separating them. Germline V gene sequence: CDR1 SNHLY, CDR2 FYNNEI. Complete variable domain (other parts from reference TRBV2 and TRBJ2-7): EPEVTQTPSHQVTQMGQEVILRCVPISNHLYFYWYRQILGQKVEFLVSFYNNEISEKSEIFDDQFSVERPDGSNFTLKIRSTKLEDSAMYFCASNPDPYEQYFGPGTRLTVT.

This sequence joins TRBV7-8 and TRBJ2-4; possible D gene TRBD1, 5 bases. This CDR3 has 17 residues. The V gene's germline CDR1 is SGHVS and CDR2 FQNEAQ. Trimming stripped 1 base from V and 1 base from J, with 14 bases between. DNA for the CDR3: TGTGCCAGCAGCTTAGTGATCGAGTCAGGGGCCAAAAACATTCAGTACTTC. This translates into CASSLVIESGAKNIQYF.

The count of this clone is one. CDR3 sequence reads: CASSSRGANTGELFF. The CDR3 nucleotides are TGTGCCAGTAGTAGCAGGGGGGCGAACACCGGGGAGCTGTTTTTT. The genes are TRBV19 and TRBJ2-2; D may be TRBD1 (7 bases). Looked up from germline, CDR1 is LNHDA and CDR2 is SQIVND (reference sequence). With 4 bases removed from V and 0 bases from J, the gap between germline ends came to 9 bases. The CDR3 has 15 residues.

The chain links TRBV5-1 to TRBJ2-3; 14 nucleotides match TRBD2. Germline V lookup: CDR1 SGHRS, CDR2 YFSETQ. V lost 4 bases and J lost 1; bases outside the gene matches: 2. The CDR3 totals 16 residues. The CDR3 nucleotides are TGCGCCAGCAGCCCGGGACTAGCGGGGGGCACAGATACGCAGTATTTT. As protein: CASSPGLAGGTDTQYF.

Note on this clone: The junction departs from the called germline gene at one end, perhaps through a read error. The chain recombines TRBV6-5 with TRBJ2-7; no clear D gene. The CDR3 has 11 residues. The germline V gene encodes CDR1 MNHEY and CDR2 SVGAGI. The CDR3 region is CASSYSHEQYF. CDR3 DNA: TGTGCCAGCAGTTACTCCCACGAGCAGTACTTC.

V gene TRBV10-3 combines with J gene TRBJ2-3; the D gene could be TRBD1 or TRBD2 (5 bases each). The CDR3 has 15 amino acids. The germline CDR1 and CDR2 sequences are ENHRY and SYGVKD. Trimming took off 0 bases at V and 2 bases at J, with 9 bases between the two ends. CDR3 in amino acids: CAISESRDDTDTQYF. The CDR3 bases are TGTGCCATCAGTGAGTCCCGGGACGACACAGATACGCAGTATTTT.

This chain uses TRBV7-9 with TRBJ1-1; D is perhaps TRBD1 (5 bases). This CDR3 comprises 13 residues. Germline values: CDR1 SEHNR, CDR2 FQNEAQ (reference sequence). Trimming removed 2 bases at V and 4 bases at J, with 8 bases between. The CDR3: CASSLSGVTEAFF. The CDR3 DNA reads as TGTGCCAGCAGCTTATCGGGGGTCACTGAAGCTTTCTTT.

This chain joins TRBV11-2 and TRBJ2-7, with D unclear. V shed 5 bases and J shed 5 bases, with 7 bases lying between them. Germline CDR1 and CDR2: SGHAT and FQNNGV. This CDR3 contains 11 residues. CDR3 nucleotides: TGTGCCAGCAGCACTCTTGACGAGCAGTACTTC. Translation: CASSTLDEQYF.

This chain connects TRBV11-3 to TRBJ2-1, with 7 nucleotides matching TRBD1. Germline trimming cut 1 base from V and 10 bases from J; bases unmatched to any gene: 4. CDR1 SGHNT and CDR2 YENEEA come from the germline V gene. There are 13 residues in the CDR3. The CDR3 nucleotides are TGTGCCAGCAGCTTAGGGTCAGGGGGAGAGCAGTTCTTC. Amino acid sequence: CASSLGSGGEQFF.

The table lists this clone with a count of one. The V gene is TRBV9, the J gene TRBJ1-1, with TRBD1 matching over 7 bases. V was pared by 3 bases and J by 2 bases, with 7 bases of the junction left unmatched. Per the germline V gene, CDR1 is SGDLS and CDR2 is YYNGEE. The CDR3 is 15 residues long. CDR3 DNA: TGTGCCAGCAGCGAGACAGGGATGAGAAACACTGAAGCTTTCTTT. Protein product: CASSETGMRNTEAFF.

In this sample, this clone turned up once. This chain's CDR3 is CATSTTGGNQPQHF. CDR3 nucleotides: TGTGCCACCTCAACCACAGGGGGGAATCAGCCCCAGCATTTT. The chain combines TRBV19 with TRBJ1-5; 8 nucleotides line up with TRBD1. The CDR3 extends over 14 amino acids. The junction had 9 bases not matched to a gene; V was cut back by 10 bases and J by 4 bases. Germline V gene sequence: CDR1 LNHDA, CDR2 SQIVND (reference sequence). The complete variable domain, with remaining parts taken from reference TRBV19 and TRBJ1-5, reads DGGITQSPKYLFRKEGQNVTLSCEQNLNHDAMYWYRQDPGQGLRLIYYSQIVNDFQKGDIAEGYSVSREKKESFPLTVTSAQKNPTAFYLCATSTTGGNQPQHFGDGTRLSIL.

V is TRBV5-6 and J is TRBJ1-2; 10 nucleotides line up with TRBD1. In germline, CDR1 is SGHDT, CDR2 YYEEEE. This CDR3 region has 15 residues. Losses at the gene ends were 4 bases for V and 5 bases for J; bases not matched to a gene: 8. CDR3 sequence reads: CASSRDRGQVYGYTF. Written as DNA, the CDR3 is TGTGCCAGCAGCCGGGACAGGGGACAAGTATATGGCTACACCTTC.

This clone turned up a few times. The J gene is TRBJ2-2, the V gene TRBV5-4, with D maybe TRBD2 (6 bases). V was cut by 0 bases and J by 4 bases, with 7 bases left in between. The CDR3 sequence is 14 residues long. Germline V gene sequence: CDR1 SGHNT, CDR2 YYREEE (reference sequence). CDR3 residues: CASSLGGVTGELFF. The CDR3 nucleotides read TGTGCCAGCAGCTTGGGCGGGGTCACCGGGGAGCTGTTTTTT.

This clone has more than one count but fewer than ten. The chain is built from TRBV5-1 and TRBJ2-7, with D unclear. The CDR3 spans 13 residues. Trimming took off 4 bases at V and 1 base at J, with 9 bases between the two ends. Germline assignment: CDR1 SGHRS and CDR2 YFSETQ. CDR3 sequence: CASSKDGSYEQYF. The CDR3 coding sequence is TGCGCCAGCAGCAAGGACGGATCCTACGAGCAGTACTTC. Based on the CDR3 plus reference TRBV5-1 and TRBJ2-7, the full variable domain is KAGVTQTPRYLIKTRGQQVTLSCSPISGHRSVSWYQQTPGQGLQFLFEYFSETQRNKGNFPGRFSGRQFSNSRSEMNVSTLELGDSALYLCASSKDGSYEQYFGPGTRLTVT.

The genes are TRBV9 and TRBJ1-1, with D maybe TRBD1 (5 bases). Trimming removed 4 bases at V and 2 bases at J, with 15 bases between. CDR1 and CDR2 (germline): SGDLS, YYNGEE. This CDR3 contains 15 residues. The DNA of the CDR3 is TGTGCCAGCAGCACTAGCGGGGGTTTCAACACTGAAGCTTTCTTT. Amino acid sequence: CASSTSGGFNTEAFF.

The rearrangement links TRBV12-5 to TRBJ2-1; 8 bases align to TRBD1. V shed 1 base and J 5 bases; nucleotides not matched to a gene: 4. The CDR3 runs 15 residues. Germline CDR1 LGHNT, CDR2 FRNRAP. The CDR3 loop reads CASGLGQGFDNEQFF. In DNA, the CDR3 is TGTGCTAGTGGTTTGGGACAGGGGTTTGACAATGAGCAGTTCTTC.

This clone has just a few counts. CDR3 nucleotide sequence: TGTGCCAGCAGCCCCTCAGGGTCCGCTAACTATGGCTACACCTTC. Protein sequence: CASSPSGSANYGYTF. The V gene is TRBV7-9, the J gene TRBJ1-2; maybe TRBD1 (5 bases). This CDR3 comprises 15 residues. Trimming cost V 5 bases and J 0 bases, with 13 bases left between them. Germline V lookup: CDR1 SEHNR, CDR2 FQNEAQ (reference sequence).

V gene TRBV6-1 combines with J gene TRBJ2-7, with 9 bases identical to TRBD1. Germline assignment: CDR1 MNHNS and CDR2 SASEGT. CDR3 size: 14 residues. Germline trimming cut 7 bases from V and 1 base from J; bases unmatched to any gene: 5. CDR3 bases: TGTGCCAGCACCACAGGGGGCCTGTCCTACGAGCAGTACTTC. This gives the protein CASTTGGLSYEQYF.

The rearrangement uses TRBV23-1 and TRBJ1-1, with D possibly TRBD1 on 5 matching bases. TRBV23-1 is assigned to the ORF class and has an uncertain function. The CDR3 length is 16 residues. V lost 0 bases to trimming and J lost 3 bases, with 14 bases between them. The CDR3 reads CASSQSRTPGDTEAFF. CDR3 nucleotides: TGCGCCAGCAGTCAATCGAGGACCCCGGGGGACACTGAAGCTTTCTTT.

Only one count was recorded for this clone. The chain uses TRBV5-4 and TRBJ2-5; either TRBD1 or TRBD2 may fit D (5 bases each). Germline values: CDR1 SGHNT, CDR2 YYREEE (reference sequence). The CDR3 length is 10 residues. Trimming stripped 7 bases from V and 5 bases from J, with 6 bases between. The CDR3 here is CASGDETQYF. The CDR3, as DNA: TGTGCCAGCGGGGACGAGACCCAGTACTTC.

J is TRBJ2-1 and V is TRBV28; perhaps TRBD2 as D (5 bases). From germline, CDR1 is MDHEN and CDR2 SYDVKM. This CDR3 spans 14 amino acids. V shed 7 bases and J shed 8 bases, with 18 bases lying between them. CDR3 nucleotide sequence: TGTGCCAGCAACCTTATAGCCCAGGACTATGAGCAGTTCTTC. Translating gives CASNLIAQDYEQFF. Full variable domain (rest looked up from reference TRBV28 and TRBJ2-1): DVKVTQSSRYLVKRTGEKVFLECVQDMDHENMFWYRQDPGLGLRLIYFSYDVKMKEKGDIPEGYSVSREKKERFSLILESASTNQTSMYLCASNLIAQDYEQFFGPGTRLTVL.

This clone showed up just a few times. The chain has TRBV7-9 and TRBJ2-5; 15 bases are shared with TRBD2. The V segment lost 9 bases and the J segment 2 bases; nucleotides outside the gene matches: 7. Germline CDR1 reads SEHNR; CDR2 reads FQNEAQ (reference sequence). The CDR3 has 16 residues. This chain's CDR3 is CASGKGLAGGQETQYF. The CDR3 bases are TGTGCCAGTGGAAAGGGACTAGCGGGGGGACAAGAGACCCAGTACTTC.

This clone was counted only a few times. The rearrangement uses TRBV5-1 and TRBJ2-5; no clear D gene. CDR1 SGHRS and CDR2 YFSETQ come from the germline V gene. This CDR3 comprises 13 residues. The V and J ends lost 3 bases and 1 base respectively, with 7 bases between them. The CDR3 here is CASSWQSQETQYF. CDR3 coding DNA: TGCGCCAGCAGCTGGCAAAGCCAAGAGACCCAGTACTTC.